The 28 T cell receptor beta chains below come from one sample, sequenced in a study of T cell responses to AZD1222 COVID-19 vaccine (dated by TCRdb to the early 2020s). Taken with the paper, the label for time point translates to: about 28 days (+/-7) after the second vaccine dose. The library was prepared using the immunoSEQ multiplex PCR assay. Held by TCRdb, this immuneACCESS table contains in-frame sequences only and omits some clones. Under half of the omission traces to an unresolved V gene where checked; the cause of the rest is unknown. The sample table lists tens of thousands of clones, about 83% of them with a count of one. The ten largest clones represent 3.5% to 4.5% of the sample. Sequences were derived from peripheral blood, sampled 28 days after the second AZD1222 dose. The source is an adult who received the AZD1222 COVID-19 vaccine.

The chain couples TRBV18 to TRBJ2-7; D possibly corresponds to TRBD2 (5 bases). Between the trimmed V and J ends, which lost 3 bases and 7 bases, there was a span of 19 bases. CDR1 KGHSH and CDR2 LQKENI come from the germline V gene. This CDR3 comprises 15 residues. This CDR3 reads CASSPGVGGVREQYF. CDR3 in DNA: TGTGCCAGCTCACCCGGGGTGGGCGGCGTACGAGAGCAGTACTTC. The full variable domain, with the rest looked up from reference TRBV18 and TRBJ2-7, is NAGVMQNPRHLVRRRGQEARLRCSPMKGHSHVYWYRQLPEEGLKFMVYLQKENIIDESGMPKERFSAEFPKEGPSILRIQQVVRGDSAAYFCASSPGVGGVREQYFGPGTRLTVT.

This clone was seen more than once but under ten times. The V and J genes are TRBV7-9 and TRBJ1-6, with 7 positions matching TRBD1. V gave up 5 bases and J gave up 10 bases; unmatched junction bases: 11. The CDR3 totals 15 residues. Germline-derived CDR1 and CDR2 are SEHNR and FQNEAQ (reference sequence). This chain's CDR3 is CASSDEGARRSPLHF. CDR3 bases: TGTGCCAGCAGCGACGAGGGGGCCCGGAGATCACCCCTCCACTTT.

V gene TRBV6-5 combines with J gene TRBJ2-1, with D possibly being TRBD1 or TRBD2 (5 bases each). Trimming took 2 bases from V and 7 from J, leaving 18 bases between them. The CDR3 sequence is 16 residues long. The germline gives CDR1 MNHEY, CDR2 SVGAGI. In nucleotides, the CDR3 is TGTGCCAGCAGTTACCCGGGACCATCTTTAAGGAATGAGCAGTTCTTC. Its protein product is CASSYPGPSLRNEQFF.

V and J are TRBV7-8 and TRBJ1-6; D call uncertain. Germline lookup yields CDR1 SGHVS and CDR2 FQNEAQ. CDR3 length: 17 amino acids. V was cut by 4 bases and J by 7 bases, with 20 bases left in between. The CDR3 DNA reads TGTGCCAGCAGCTCGAGAGTCGAGGGCGCCGGGAATTCACCCCTCCACTTT. This codes for CASSSRVEGAGNSPLHF.

The chain has TRBV5-1 and TRBJ1-2, with no clear D. V was trimmed by 1 base and J by 2 bases, leaving 6 bases between them. Germline V gene data show CDR1 as SGHRS and CDR2 as YFSETQ. The CDR3 is 13 amino acids. The CDR3 sequence: CASSLQDNYGYTF. The DNA for the CDR3 is TGCGCCAGCAGCTTGCAGGACAACTATGGCTACACCTTC.

The rearrangement links TRBV3-1 (or the pseudogene TRBV3-2) to TRBJ1-6, with D possibly being TRBD1 (5 bases). This CDR3 is 14 amino acids long. V lost 6 bases and J 3 bases, leaving 9 bases between the germline ends. Germline CDR1 is LGHDT and CDR2 is YNNKEL (reference sequence). The DNA of the CDR3 is TGTGCCAGCAGTCCGGGGGACTATAATTCACCCCTCCACTTT. Encoded protein: CASSPGDYNSPLHF.

The V call is TRBV3-1 (or the pseudogene TRBV3-2), the J call TRBJ2-2, with 12 bases lining up with TRBD2. The ends lost 3 bases at V and 3 bases at J; junction bases unmatched: 5. This CDR3 has 17 amino acids. Looked up from germline, CDR1 is LGHDT and CDR2 is YNNKEL (reference sequence). The chain's CDR3 is CASSHASGGADTGELFF. CDR3 nucleotide sequence: TGTGCCAGCAGCCACGCTAGCGGGGGGGCGGACACCGGGGAGCTGTTTTTT.

The chain links TRBV5-4 to TRBJ1-1; D gene uncertain. Trimming left V 3 bases short and J 1 base short, with 13 bases between. Per germline, CDR1 SGHNT and CDR2 YYREEE (reference sequence). The CDR3 length is 15 residues. Here the CDR3 reads CASSSYRGGNTEAFF. CDR3 in DNA: TGTGCCAGCAGCTCTTACCGCGGTGGGAACACTGAAGCTTTCTTT.

The V and J genes are TRBV2 and TRBJ1-6, with D possibly TRBD1 on 6 matching bases. The CDR3 loop spans 16 amino acids. The germline V and J ends were trimmed by 2 bases and 5 bases, with 13 bases remaining between them. Germline CDR1 and CDR2: SNHLY and FYNNEI. The CDR3 DNA reads TGTGCCAGCAGTGAACGGGGGGGCAGTAATAATTCACCCCTCCACTTT. Translating it yields CASSERGGSNNSPLHF.

The V gene is TRBV3-1 (or the pseudogene TRBV3-2), the J gene TRBJ2-3, with TRBD2 identical over 9 bases. V shed 6 bases and J 0 bases; nucleotides not matched to a gene: 4. Germline CDR1 LGHDT, CDR2 YNNKEL (reference sequence). CDR3 length: 15 residues. The CDR3 coding sequence is TGTGCCAGCAGGGTAGCGGGGGCCAGCACAGATACGCAGTATTTT. Translation: CASRVAGASTDTQYF.

This clone has only one observation. This rearrangement joins TRBV27 to TRBJ2-7; D unresolved. From germline, CDR1 is MNHEY and CDR2 SMNVEV (reference sequence). This CDR3 spans 13 amino acids. The V end was cut by 6 bases, the J end by 3 bases, with 12 bases between. The CDR3 loop is CASSLHGFYEQYF. The CDR3 DNA reads TGTGCCAGCAGCCTCCATGGCTTCTACGAGCAGTACTTC.

The chain couples TRBV5-4 to TRBJ2-6; perhaps TRBD1 as D (5 bases). The CDR3 runs 15 residues. Germline CDR1 SGHNT, CDR2 YYREEE (reference sequence). V was clipped by 4 bases and J by 1 base, with 9 bases between them. The CDR3 here is CASSQDISGANVLTF. In DNA, the CDR3 is TGTGCCAGCAGCCAGGACATTTCTGGGGCCAACGTCCTGACTTTC.

The gene calls are TRBV24-1 and TRBJ2-5, with 9 nucleotides matching TRBD1. CDR3 length: 16 residues. V was pared by 4 bases and J by 5 bases, with 10 bases of the junction left unmatched. Germline CDR1 reads KGHDR; CDR2 reads SFDVKD. CDR3 bases: TGTGCCACCAGTGACGGTCCCGGGACAGGGATCGAGACCCAGTACTTC. Its protein is CATSDGPGTGIETQYF.

The chain uses TRBV19 and TRBJ2-3; TRBD2 agrees at 11 bases. The trim removed 8 bases at V and 3 bases at J, leaving 7 bases unmatched. Germline V CDR1 and CDR2: LNHDA, SQIVND (reference sequence). The CDR3 sequence is 15 residues long. The CDR3 loop is CASRRLAGQTDTQYF. CDR3 sequence (DNA): TGTGCCAGTCGTAGACTAGCGGGACAGACAGATACGCAGTATTTT.

The CDR3 region has the DNA TGCGCCAGCATTGACTCGCCAGACACCGGGGAGCTGTTTTTT. Its protein is CASIDSPDTGELFF. This chain connects TRBV10-2 to TRBJ2-2; D uncertain. The CDR3 has 14 residues. CDR1 is WSHSY, CDR2 SAAADI, per germline. V dropped 7 bases and J dropped 3 bases, with 12 bases sitting between them.

The CDR3 DNA sequence: TGTGCCAGCAGTTATCGAGGCAGGAATGAGCAGTTCTTC. It is translated as CASSYRGRNEQFF. The chain has TRBV28 and TRBJ2-1; D unclear. This CDR3 spans 13 amino acids. CDR1 and CDR2 (germline): MDHEN, SYDVKM. The V end was cut by 4 bases, the J end by 7 bases, with 11 bases between.

The DNA for the CDR3 is TGTGCCAGCAGTCCCGGGACAGCTTCAACTCAGTACTTC. Translating gives CASSPGTASTQYF. This chain connects TRBV6-6 to TRBJ2-4, with 7 bases identical to TRBD1. CDR3 length equals 13 residues. The germline V gene encodes CDR1 MNHNY and CDR2 SVGAGI (reference sequence). The trim removed 5 bases at V and 12 bases at J, leaving 10 bases unmatched.

This clone was detected a few times. The chain carries TRBV10-1 and TRBJ1-5; 7 bases are shared with TRBD1. J was trimmed by 3 bases and V by 6 bases; bases with no gene match: 5. CDR1 is WNHNN, CDR2 SYGVQD, per germline (reference sequence). This CDR3 comprises 14 residues. The CDR3 protein is CASRKGQNNQPQHF. DNA of the CDR3: TGCGCCAGCAGGAAGGGACAGAACAATCAGCCCCAGCATTTT.

The chain carries TRBV5-1 and TRBJ1-1; D uncertain. Between the trimmed V and J ends, which lost 0 bases and 0 bases, there was a span of 6 bases. Germline-derived CDR1 and CDR2 are SGHRS and YFSETQ. The CDR3 loop spans 14 amino acids. CDR3 residues: CASSLDSLNTEAFF. The CDR3 DNA sequence: TGCGCCAGCAGCTTGGACAGTCTGAACACTGAAGCTTTCTTT.

The J gene is TRBJ2-1, the V gene TRBV5-8; TRBD1 agrees at 11 bases. With 2 bases clipped from V and 7 bases from J, the junction kept 2 bases outside the gene matches. This CDR3 region has 14 residues. Germline V gene sequence: CDR1 SGHTS, CDR2 YDEGEE. The CDR3 nucleotides are TGTGCCAGCAGCTTTGGGACAGGGGGGAATGAGCAGTTCTTC. Translation: CASSFGTGGNEQFF.

The CDR3 protein is CAMGTGTSPYEQFF. DNA of the CDR3: TGTGCCATGGGAACCGGGACTAGCCCATATGAGCAGTTCTTC. The chain links TRBV10-3 to TRBJ2-1; 9 bases line up with TRBD2. With V trimmed by 9 bases and J by 8 bases, 11 bases remained unmatched. The germline V gene encodes CDR1 ENHRY and CDR2 SYGVKD. This CDR3 comprises 14 residues.

V usage is TRBV10-3 and J usage is TRBJ2-7; 9 positions agree with TRBD2. Trimming cost V 0 bases and J 5 bases; bases outside gene matches: 8. Germline V lookup: CDR1 ENHRY, CDR2 SYGVKD. The CDR3 loop spans 16 amino acids. CDR3 loop: CAISESPGLANHEQYF. CDR3 in DNA: TGTGCCATCAGTGAGTCTCCGGGACTAGCTAATCACGAGCAGTACTTC.

The J gene is TRBJ1-6, the V gene TRBV11-2; D ambiguous. The germline V gene has CDR1 SGHAT and CDR2 FQNNGV. With 2 bases removed from V and 7 bases from J, the gap between germline ends came to 3 bases. The CDR3 runs 12 residues. The CDR3: CASSLWNSPLHF. The CDR3 nucleotides are TGTGCCAGCAGCTTATGGAATTCACCCCTCCACTTT.

A few counts support this clone. This chain connects TRBV6-1 to TRBJ1-5, with 10 bases fitting TRBD1. Germline CDR1 is MNHNS and CDR2 is SASEGT. CDR3 size: 14 residues. V trimming: 5 bases; J trimming: 6 bases; junction bases outside the gene matches: 4. DNA of the CDR3: TGTGCCAGCAGTTCCGGACAGGGGGGTCAGCCCCAGCATTTT. Translation: CASSSGQGGQPQHF.

This chain connects TRBV28 to TRBJ1-1; D not certain. The germline gives CDR1 MDHEN, CDR2 SYDVKM. The V end was cut by 6 bases, the J end by 5 bases, with 16 bases between. The CDR3 spans 14 residues. This CDR3 is CASSLVAEGTEAFF. CDR3 in DNA: TGTGCCAGCAGCTTAGTGGCCGAAGGGACTGAAGCTTTCTTT.

There are a few counts of this clone. The chain links TRBV19 to TRBJ2-2, with 14 bases identical to TRBD2. V lost 7 bases to trimming and J lost 6 bases; unmatched junction nucleotides: 4. The germline CDR1 and CDR2 sequences are LNHDA and SQIVND (reference sequence). This CDR3 spans 15 amino acids. The CDR3 DNA sequence: TGTGCCAGTAACCGGGGACTAGCGGGGGCCGGGGAGCTGTTTTTT. This gives the protein CASNRGLAGAGELFF.

The chain carries TRBV6-5 and TRBJ1-5; D is ambiguous. The CDR3 has 13 residues. Germline V gives CDR1 MNHEY, CDR2 SVGAGI. Deletions cut 6 bases from V and 3 bases from J, with 9 bases between. CDR3 amino acids: CASSPGYNQPQHF. CDR3 nucleotide sequence: TGTGCCAGCAGCCCCGGGTACAATCAGCCCCAGCATTTT.

V and J are TRBV12-5 and TRBJ2-5; TRBD2 matches at 10 bases. This CDR3 comprises 15 residues. J was trimmed by 4 bases and V by 6 bases; bases with no gene match: 8. CDR1 and CDR2 from the germline V gene are LGHNT and FRNRAP. The CDR3 coding sequence is TGTGCTAGTGGCCCCACTAGCGGGGAAGCAGAGACCCAGTACTTC. It is translated as CASGPTSGEAETQYF.